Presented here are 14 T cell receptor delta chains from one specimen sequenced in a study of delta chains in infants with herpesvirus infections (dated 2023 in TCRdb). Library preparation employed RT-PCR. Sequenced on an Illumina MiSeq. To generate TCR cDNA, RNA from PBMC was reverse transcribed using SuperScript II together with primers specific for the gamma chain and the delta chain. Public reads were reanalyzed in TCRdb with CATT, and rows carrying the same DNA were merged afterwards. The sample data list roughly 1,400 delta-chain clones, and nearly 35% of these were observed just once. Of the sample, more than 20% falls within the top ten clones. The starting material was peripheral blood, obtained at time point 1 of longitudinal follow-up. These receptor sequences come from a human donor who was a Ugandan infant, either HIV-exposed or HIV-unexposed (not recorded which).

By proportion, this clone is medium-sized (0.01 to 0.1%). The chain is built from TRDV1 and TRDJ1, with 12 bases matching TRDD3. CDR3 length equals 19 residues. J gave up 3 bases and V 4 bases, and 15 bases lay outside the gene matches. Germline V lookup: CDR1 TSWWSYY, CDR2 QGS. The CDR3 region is CALGVRSRHTGGYPDKLIF. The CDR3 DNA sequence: TGTGCTCTTGGGGTCCGTTCCCGACATACTGGGGGATACCCCGATAAACTCATCTTT.

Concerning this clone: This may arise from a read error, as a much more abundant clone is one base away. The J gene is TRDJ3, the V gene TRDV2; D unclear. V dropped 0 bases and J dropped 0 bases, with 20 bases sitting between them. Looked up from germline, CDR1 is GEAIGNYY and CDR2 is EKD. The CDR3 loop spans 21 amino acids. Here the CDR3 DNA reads TGTGCCTGTGACACCGCGTGGTGGATCCCCCCTAGCTCCTGGGACACCCGACAGATGTTTTTC. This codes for CACDTAWWIPPSSWDTRQMFF.

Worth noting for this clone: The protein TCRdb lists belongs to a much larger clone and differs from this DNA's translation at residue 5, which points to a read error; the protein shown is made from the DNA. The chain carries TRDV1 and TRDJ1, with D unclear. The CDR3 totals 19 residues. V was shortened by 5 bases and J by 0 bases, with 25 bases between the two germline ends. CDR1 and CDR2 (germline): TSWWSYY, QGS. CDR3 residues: CALGQCPYGFGPYTDKLIF. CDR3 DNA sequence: TGTGCTCTTGGGCAATGTCCTTACGGCTTTGGGCCGTACACCGATAAACTCATCTTT.

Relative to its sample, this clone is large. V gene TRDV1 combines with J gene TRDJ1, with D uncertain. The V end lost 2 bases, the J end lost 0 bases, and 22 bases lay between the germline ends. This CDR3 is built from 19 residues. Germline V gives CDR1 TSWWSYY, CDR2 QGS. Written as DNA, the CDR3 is TGTGCTCTTGGGGAATGTCCTTACGGCTTTGGGCCGTACACCGATAAACTCATCTTT. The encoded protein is CALGECPYGFGPYTDKLIF.

CDR3 sequence: CALGELGPLLAGYTDKLIF. DNA for the CDR3: TGTGCTCTTGGGGAACTCGGCCCGTTACTGGCGGGGTACACCGATAAACTCATCTTT. The rearrangement uses TRDV1 and TRDJ1; D might be TRDD3 (5 bases). The CDR3 has 19 amino acids. Germline V lookup: CDR1 TSWWSYY, CDR2 QGS. V shed 0 bases and J shed 0 bases, with 20 bases lying between them.

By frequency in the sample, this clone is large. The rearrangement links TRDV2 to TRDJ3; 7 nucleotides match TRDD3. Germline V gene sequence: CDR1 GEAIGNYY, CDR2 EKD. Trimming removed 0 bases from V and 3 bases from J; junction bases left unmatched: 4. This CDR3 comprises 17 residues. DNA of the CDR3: TGTGCCTGTGACACCGGGTGGATACGCTGGGACACCCGACAGATGTTTTTC. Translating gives CACDTGWIRWDTRQMFF.

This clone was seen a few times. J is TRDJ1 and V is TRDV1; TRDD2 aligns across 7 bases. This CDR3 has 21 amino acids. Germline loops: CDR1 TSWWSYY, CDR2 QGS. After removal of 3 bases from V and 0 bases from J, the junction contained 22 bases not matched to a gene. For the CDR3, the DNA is TGTGCTCTTGGGGATCTCCTTCCTCGCAGTGGAGGCCTCACTTACACCGATAAACTCATCTTT. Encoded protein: CALGDLLPRSGGLTYTDKLIF.

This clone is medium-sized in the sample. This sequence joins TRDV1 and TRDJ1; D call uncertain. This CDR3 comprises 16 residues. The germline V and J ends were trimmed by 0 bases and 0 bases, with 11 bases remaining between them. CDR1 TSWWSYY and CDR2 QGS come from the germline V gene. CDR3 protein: CALGELKGHHTDKLIF. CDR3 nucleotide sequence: TGTGCTCTTGGGGAACTTAAAGGGCATCACACCGATAAACTCATCTTT.

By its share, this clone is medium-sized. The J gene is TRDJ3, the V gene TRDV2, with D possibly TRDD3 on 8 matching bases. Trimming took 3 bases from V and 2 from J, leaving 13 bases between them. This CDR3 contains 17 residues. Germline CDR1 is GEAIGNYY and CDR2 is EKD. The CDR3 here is CACDPSWGTWDTRQMFF. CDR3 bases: TGTGCCTGTGACCCTTCCTGGGGGACCTGGGACACCCGACAGATGTTTTTC.

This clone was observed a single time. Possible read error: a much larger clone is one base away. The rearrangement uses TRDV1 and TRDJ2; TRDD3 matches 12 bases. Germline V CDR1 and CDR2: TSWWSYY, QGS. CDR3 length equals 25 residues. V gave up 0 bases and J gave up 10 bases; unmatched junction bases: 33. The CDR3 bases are TGTGCTCTTGGGGAACTATACCCCAAGGGCCTAACTGCCCCGTACTGGGGGATACAACCAGAACAACTCTTCTTT. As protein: CALGELYPKGLTAPYWGIQPEQLFF.

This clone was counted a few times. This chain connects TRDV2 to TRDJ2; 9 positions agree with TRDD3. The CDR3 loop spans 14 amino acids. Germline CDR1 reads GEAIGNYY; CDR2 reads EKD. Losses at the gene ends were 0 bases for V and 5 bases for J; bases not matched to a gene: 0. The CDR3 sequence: CACDTGGYTAQLFF. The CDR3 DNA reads TGTGCCTGTGACACCGGGGGATACACAGCACAACTCTTCTTT.

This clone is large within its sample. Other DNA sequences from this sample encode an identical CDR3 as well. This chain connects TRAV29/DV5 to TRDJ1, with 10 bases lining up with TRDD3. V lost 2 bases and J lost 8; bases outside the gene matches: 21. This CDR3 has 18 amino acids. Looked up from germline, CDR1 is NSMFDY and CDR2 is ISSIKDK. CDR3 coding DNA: TGTGCAGCAAGAGTGACCTTCTCCTATACTGGGGGATTAGGCAAACTCATCTTT. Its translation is CAARVTFSYTGGLGKLIF.

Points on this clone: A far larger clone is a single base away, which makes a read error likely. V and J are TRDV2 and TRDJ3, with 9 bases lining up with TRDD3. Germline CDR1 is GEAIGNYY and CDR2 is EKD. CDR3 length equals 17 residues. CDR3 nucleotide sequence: TGTGCCCGTGACACTGGGGGAACCTCCTGGGACACCCGACAGATGTTTTTC. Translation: CARDTGGTSWDTRQMFF.

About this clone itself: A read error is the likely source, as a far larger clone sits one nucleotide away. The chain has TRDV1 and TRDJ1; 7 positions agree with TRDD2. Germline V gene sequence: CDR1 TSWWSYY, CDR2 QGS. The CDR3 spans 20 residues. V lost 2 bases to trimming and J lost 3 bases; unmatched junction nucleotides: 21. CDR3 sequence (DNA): TGTGCTCTTGGGGAATCCTTCCTGCGGCTCACTGTAGATTACGCCGATAAACTCATCTTT. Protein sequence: CALGESFLRLTVDYADKLIF.